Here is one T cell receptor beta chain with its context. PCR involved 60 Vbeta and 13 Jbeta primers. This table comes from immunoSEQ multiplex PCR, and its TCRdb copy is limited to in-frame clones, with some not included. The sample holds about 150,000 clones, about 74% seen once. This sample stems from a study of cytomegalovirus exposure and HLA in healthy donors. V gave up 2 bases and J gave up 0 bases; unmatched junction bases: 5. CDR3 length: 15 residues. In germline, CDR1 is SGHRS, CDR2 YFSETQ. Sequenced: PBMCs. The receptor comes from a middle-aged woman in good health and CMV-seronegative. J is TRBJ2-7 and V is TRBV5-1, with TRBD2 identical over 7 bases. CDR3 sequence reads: CASSLLASSSYEQYF. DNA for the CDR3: TGCGCCAGCAGCTTACTAGCGTCAAGCTCCTACGAGCAGTACTTC.